This TCR beta chain was documented in a study of blood T cell repertoires in COVID-19. Study as a whole: Spain, Italy and the United States supplied samples that represented acute and convalescent COVID-19. T cells, B-cell-depleted T cells, or PBMCs provided the cDNA or gDNA that served as material.

Repertoires were generated with immunoSEQ multiplex PCR, while TCRdb's copy carries only in-frame clones and drops some. The sample lists around 94,000 clones; approximately 86% were seen once. In germline, CDR1 is SGHTA, CDR2 FQGTGA. This CDR3 is 13 amino acids long. V shed 5 bases and J shed 6 bases, with 12 bases lying between them. The sample consisted of peripheral blood. The chain uses TRBV7-3 and TRBJ2-3; D unclear. The sequence was collected from an elderly man with acute or convalescent COVID-19. CDR3 nucleotide sequence: TGTGCCAGCAGCCTCAATAGATGGGATACGCAGTATTTT. It codes for CASSLNRWDTQYF.